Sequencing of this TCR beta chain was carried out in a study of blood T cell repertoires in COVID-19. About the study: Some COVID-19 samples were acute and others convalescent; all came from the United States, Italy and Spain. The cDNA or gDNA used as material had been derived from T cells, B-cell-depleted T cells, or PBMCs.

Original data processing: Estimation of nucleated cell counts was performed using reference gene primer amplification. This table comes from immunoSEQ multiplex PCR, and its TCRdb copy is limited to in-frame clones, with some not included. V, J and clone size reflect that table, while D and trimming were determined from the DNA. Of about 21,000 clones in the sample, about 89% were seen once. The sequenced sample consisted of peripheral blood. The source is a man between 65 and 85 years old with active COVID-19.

CDR3 protein: CASSPPGQRETQYF. The CDR3 DNA follows: TGTGCCAGCAGCCCTCCGGGACAAAGAGAGACCCAGTACTTC. The J gene is TRBJ2-5, the V gene TRBV3-1 (or the pseudogene TRBV3-2); maybe TRBD1 (6 bases). The length of the CDR3 is 14 residues. Germline CDR1 is LGHDT and CDR2 is YNNKEL (reference sequence). V gave up 4 bases and J gave up 4 bases, with 13 bases separating them.